The rows below give T cell receptor beta chains drawn from one sample of a study of T cell changes during pregnancy in multiple sclerosis. Assay used: immunoSEQ multiplex PCR; TCRdb lists only in-frame clones, some missing. Of some 89,000 clones listed, about 95% were seen once; the top ten hold 2.5%. The sample consisted of peripheral blood, taken in the third trimester of pregnancy. The receptors were sampled from a female donor with multiple sclerosis, enrolled in a pregnancy study. Both conserved end residues are part of each CDR3. Each record gives: J gene, V gene, D gene, clone size, CDR3 DNA, CDR3 protein. A D gene is named only where the DNA matches it firmly. The size field is filled for only some rows; it gives once, few, many or a size class.

J: TRBJ1-1; V: TRBV5-1; D: NA; size: NA; DNA: TGCGCCAGCAGCCAGGGAGGGAACACTGAAGCTTTCTTT; CDR3: CASSQGGNTEAFF
J: TRBJ2-1; V: TRBV13; D: NA; size: NA; DNA: TGTGCCAGCAGCCGGGAGGGGGCCAATGAGCAGTTCTTC; CDR3: CASSREGANEQFF
J: TRBJ1-3; V: TRBV5-4; D: NA; size: NA; DNA: TGTGCCAGCAGCTTGCAGGGGGGAAACACCATATATTTT; CDR3: CASSLQGGNTIYF
J: TRBJ2-1; V: TRBV25-1; D: NA; size: once; DNA: TGTGCCAGCAGTGAAGTTCCCCCCCCGTATGAGCAGTTCTTC; CDR3: CASSEVPPPYEQFF
J: TRBJ2-1; V: TRBV29-1; D: NA; size: NA; DNA: TGCAGCGTTGCGGGACAACGTTACAATGAGCAGTTCTTC; CDR3: CSVAGQRYNEQFF
J: TRBJ1-2; V: TRBV4-2; D: TRBD1; size: NA; DNA: TGTGCCAGCAGCCAATCACAGGGGTTGGAAGGCTACACCTTC; CDR3: CASSQSQGLEGYTF
J: TRBJ1-3; V: TRBV6-5; D: NA; size: NA; DNA: TGTGCCAGCAGTTACTCCAGGCTGAGCTCTGGAAACACCATATATTTT; CDR3: CASSYSRLSSGNTIYF
J: TRBJ2-2; V: TRBV30; D: TRBD1; size: NA; DNA: TGTGCCTGCACGACAGGGTTGAACACCGGGGAGCTGTTTTTT; CDR3: CACTTGLNTGELFF
J: TRBJ2-5; V: TRBV14; D: NA; size: NA; DNA: TGTGCCAGCAGTCTTTTAGGAGGAGAGACCCAGTACTTC; CDR3: CASSLLGGETQYF
J: TRBJ2-7; V: TRBV7-9; D: NA; size: NA; DNA: TGTGCCAGCAGCTTTTCAAACAGCTTTTACGAGCAGTACTTC; CDR3: CASSFSNSFYEQYF
J: TRBJ2-2; V: TRBV5-4; D: TRBD1; size: NA; DNA: TGTGCCAGCAGCCTAAGGGACAGGGAGGCGAACACCGGGGAGCTGTTTTTT; CDR3: CASSLRDREANTGELFF
J: TRBJ1-2; V: TRBV19; D: TRBD1; size: NA; DNA: TGTGCCAGTAGTATAGGACAGGGGCTATTGTATGGCTACACCTTC; CDR3: CASSIGQGLLYGYTF
J: TRBJ1-4; V: TRBV6-5; D: NA; size: once; DNA: TGTGCCAGCAGTTACGTGCGAACAGCAACTAATGAAAAACTGTTTTTT; CDR3: CASSYVRTATNEKLFF
J: TRBJ1-5; V: TRBV18; D: TRBD1; size: NA; DNA: TGTGCCAGCTCACGGACAGGGAATAGTCAGCCCCAGCATTTT; CDR3: CASSRTGNSQPQHF
J: TRBJ2-1; V: TRBV18; D: NA; size: few; DNA: TGTGCCAGCTCACCAAGGAGGGGCACTAACAATGAGCAGTTCTTC; CDR3: CASSPRRGTNNEQFF
J: TRBJ1-2; V: TRBV12-5; D: TRBD1; size: few; DNA: TGTGCTAGTGGTCTCGGGACAGGGGCATATGGCTACACCTTC; CDR3: CASGLGTGAYGYTF
J: TRBJ2-4; V: TRBV2; D: TRBD1; size: NA; DNA: TGTGCCAGCAGAGGGGGCCAGGGTCACATTCAGTACTTC; CDR3: CASRGGQGHIQYF
J: TRBJ2-7; V: TRBV2; D: NA; size: NA; DNA: TGTGCCAGCACGGCGGAGTACGAGCAGTACTTC; CDR3: CASTAEYEQYF
J: TRBJ1-1; V: TRBV19; D: NA; size: NA; DNA: TGTGCCAGTAGTACGGACAGTTGGAGGAACACTGAAGCTTTCTTT; CDR3: CASSTDSWRNTEAFF
J: TRBJ2-3; V: TRBV29-1; D: TRBD2; size: NA; DNA: TGCAGCGTGCGAACCACTAGCGGGCGTAGCACAGATACGCAGTATTTT; CDR3: CSVRTTSGRSTDTQYF
J: TRBJ1-2; V: TRBV6-1; D: NA; size: NA; DNA: TGTGCCAGCAGTGAAGACCGGACAGTAAATTGGGCCTATGGCTACACCTTC; CDR3: CASSEDRTVNWAYGYTF
J: TRBJ2-1; V: TRBV21-1; D: NA; size: NA; DNA: TGTGCCAGCAGCAAAGGGGGCCCGCGGGGTGGTGAGCAGTTCTTC; CDR3: CASSKGGPRGGEQFF
J: TRBJ2-3; V: TRBV27; D: NA; size: NA; DNA: TGTGCCAGCAGTGTCACAGGGGGGGTAGATACGCAGTATTTT; CDR3: CASSVTGGVDTQYF
J: TRBJ1-3; V: TRBV11-2; D: NA; size: NA; DNA: TGTGCCAGCAGCTCTCTGACCGGGGTTGGAAACACCATATATTTT; CDR3: CASSSLTGVGNTIYF
J: TRBJ2-1; V: TRBV13; D: NA; size: NA; DNA: TGTGCCAGCAGCTTACGGGTGGACTCCTACAATGAGCAGTTCTTC; CDR3: CASSLRVDSYNEQFF
J: TRBJ1-1; V: TRBV9; D: NA; size: NA; DNA: TGTGCCAGCAGCGTAGATTGGGTGGGGGGGGGTGAAGCTTTCTTT; CDR3: CASSVDWVGGGEAFF
J: TRBJ2-7; V: TRBV18; D: NA; size: NA; DNA: TGTGCCAGCTCACCAGTACAGGATTTCTACGAGCAGTACTTC; CDR3: CASSPVQDFYEQYF
J: TRBJ2-7; V: TRBV19; D: TRBD2; size: NA; DNA: TGTGCCAGTAGTATAATGAGCGGGGGGATCTACGAGCAGTACTTC; CDR3: CASSIMSGGIYEQYF
J: TRBJ2-3; V: TRBV19; D: TRBD1; size: NA; DNA: TGTGCCAGTAGTATGGACAGGCTAGCACAAATCACAGATACGCAGTATTTT; CDR3: CASSMDRLAQITDTQYF
J: TRBJ1-1; V: TRBV7-6; D: NA; size: NA; DNA: TGTGCCAGCAGCCCGACGGGGAACACTGAAGCTTTCTTT; CDR3: CASSPTGNTEAFF
J: TRBJ2-2; V: TRBV5-1; D: NA; size: NA; DNA: TGCGCCAGCAGCCCGGAGAGGAACACCGGGGAGCTGTTTTTT; CDR3: CASSPERNTGELFF
J: TRBJ2-1; V: TRBV11-3; D: NA; size: NA; DNA: TGTGCCAGCAGCTTATTCGGGGGAGATGAGCAGTTCTTC; CDR3: CASSLFGGDEQFF
J: TRBJ2-6; V: TRBV7-6; D: TRBD1; size: NA; DNA: TGTGCCAGCAGCTTAATGACAGGGGATTTCTCTGGGGCCAACGTCCTGACTTTC; CDR3: CASSLMTGDFSGANVLTF
J: TRBJ2-5; V: TRBV5-6; D: NA; size: NA; DNA: TGTGCCAGCAGCTTGGGGGCAGAAGAGACCCAGTACTTC; CDR3: CASSLGAEETQYF
J: TRBJ1-1; V: TRBV5-8; D: NA; size: NA; DNA: TGTGCCAGCCTGAATCGACCGATAGGGGTGAACACTGAAGCTTTCTTT; CDR3: CASLNRPIGVNTEAFF
J: TRBJ1-6; V: TRBV5-1; D: TRBD1; size: NA; DNA: TGCGCCAGCAGCTTGGATGGACAGGGAAGGTTGGGTTCACCCCTCCACTTT; CDR3: CASSLDGQGRLGSPLHF
J: TRBJ1-2; V: TRBV6-5; D: NA; size: once; DNA: TGTGCCAGCAGTTACCCTGGGAGCGAAGGCGGCTACACCTTC; CDR3: CASSYPGSEGGYTF
J: TRBJ2-2; V: TRBV12-5; D: TRBD2; size: NA; DNA: TGTGCTAGTGGTTTGGGACTAGCGGGGGGGCCGTGGAACGGGGAGCTGTTTTTT; CDR3: CASGLGLAGGPWNGELFF
J: TRBJ1-5; V: TRBV30; D: NA; size: NA; DNA: TGTGCCTGGAGCGCAGGGGCCCTCGATCAGCCCCAGCATTTT; CDR3: CAWSAGALDQPQHF
J: TRBJ1-5; V: TRBV6-6; D: TRBD1; size: NA; DNA: TGTGCCAGCACCCCTCGGGGGACAGTTAGCAATCAGCCCCAGCATTTT; CDR3: CASTPRGTVSNQPQHF
J: TRBJ2-3; V: TRBV2; D: TRBD2; size: NA; DNA: TGTGCCAGCAGTGAAGTGTTGCGGACTAGCGGGGGGCGCACGAGAGATACGCAGTATTTT; CDR3: CASSEVLRTSGGRTRDTQYF
J: TRBJ2-7; V: TRBV6-5; D: NA; size: NA; DNA: TGTGCCAGCAGCTTTAGCCCTCGAGAGTTGGAACAGTACTTC; CDR3: CASSFSPRELEQYF
J: TRBJ1-4; V: TRBV18; D: NA; size: NA; DNA: TGTGCCAGCTCACCGACGGGAACTAATGAAAAACTGTTTTTT; CDR3: CASSPTGTNEKLFF
J: TRBJ2-7; V: TRBV5-1; D: NA; size: NA; DNA: TGCGCCAGCAGCTTGGGACTAGGGGCCTACGAGCAGTACTTC; CDR3: CASSLGLGAYEQYF
J: TRBJ2-1; V: TRBV5-4; D: TRBD2; size: once; DNA: TGTGCCAGCAGCTGGGCGACTAGCGGTGATGGTGAGCAGTTCTTC; CDR3: CASSWATSGDGEQFF
J: TRBJ1-1; V: TRBV11-1; D: TRBD1; size: once; DNA: TGTGCCAGCAGCTTAGGGGACAGGGTGAACACTGAAGCTTTCTTT; CDR3: CASSLGDRVNTEAFF
J: TRBJ2-3; V: TRBV6-1; D: TRBD2; size: NA; DNA: TGTGCCAGCAGTGAAACTAGCGGGGTGGATACGCAGTATTTT; CDR3: CASSETSGVDTQYF
J: TRBJ2-7; V: TRBV18; D: TRBD1; size: once; DNA: TGTGCCAGCTCACCTCGGGACAGGGATTACGAGCAGTACTTC; CDR3: CASSPRDRDYEQYF
J: TRBJ2-1; V: TRBV5-1; D: TRBD2; size: NA; DNA: TGCGCCAGCAGCACGGGACTAGCGTCTATTGAGCAGTTCTTC; CDR3: CASSTGLASIEQFF
J: TRBJ1-6; V: TRBV28; D: NA; size: NA; DNA: TGTGCCAGCAGAGAAGAGAGCTCCTATAATTCACCCCTCCACTTT; CDR3: CASREESSYNSPLHF
J: TRBJ2-7; V: TRBV6-1; D: NA; size: NA; DNA: TGTGCCAGCAGTGAAGCGGCAGGGCCCTACGAGCAGTACTTC; CDR3: CASSEAAGPYEQYF
J: TRBJ2-7; V: TRBV2; D: NA; size: NA; DNA: TGTGCCAGCAGGGGCTTAGCGGTAGGGAGCGACGAGCAGTACTTC; CDR3: CASRGLAVGSDEQYF
J: TRBJ1-1; V: TRBV5-6; D: NA; size: NA; DNA: TGTGCCAGCAGCCTCGGACAGTTATCTGAAGCTTTCTTT; CDR3: CASSLGQLSEAFF
J: TRBJ1-3; V: TRBV6-1; D: NA; size: NA; DNA: TGTGCCAGCTCCTCGCAACCCGGGGACACCATATATTTT; CDR3: CASSSQPGDTIYF
J: TRBJ2-7; V: TRBV25-1; D: NA; size: NA; DNA: TGTGCCAGCAGCCGATTGGGGCTAGTTTACAGCGAGCAGTACTTC; CDR3: CASSRLGLVYSEQYF